Listed below are T cell receptor beta chains from one sample, sequenced in a study of T-cell reconstitution after alpha-beta-depleted transplantation in children. Each CDR3 protein gets one entry after TCRdb re-called the PCR reads with MiXCR. The sample shows roughly 220,000 distinct CDR3 sequences, about 8.4% of them seen only once. Sequencing used PBMCs, mostly from graft donor cells, obtained 360 days after TCRalphabeta/CD19-depleted stem cell transplant. The receptors come from a male patient between 2 and 10 years old who had a stem cell transplant for acute myeloid leukemia, so the T cells may come from the graft donor. CDR3s leave out the opening cysteine and the closing phenylalanine or tryptophan.

J,V,CDR3
TRBJ2-3,TRBV20-1,SPNGGTWTDTQY
TRBJ2-3,TRBV20-1,SASDRQGQY
TRBJ1-2,TRBV6-2/TRBV6-3,ASRPLHGGYT
TRBJ2-7,TRBV5-1,ASSLGTGSISYEQY
TRBJ2-5,TRBV7-8,ASSSRTGSQETQY
TRBJ2-5,TRBV5-1,ASSAMTGRQETQY
TRBJ2-7,TRBV6-2/TRBV6-3,ASSLMGSPYEQY
TRBJ1-2,TRBV10-3,ATGQGIYGYT
TRBJ2-2,TRBV20-1,SARDSSLGGELF
TRBJ2-2,TRBV28,ASSSSPGSNTGELF
TRBJ2-1,TRBV9,ASSAQKSEQF
TRBJ2-3,TRBV4-3,ASSQDRAGALDTQY
TRBJ1-5,TRBV18,ASSPQGAIQPQH
TRBJ2-1,TRBV4-1,ASSPEAGKYNEQF
TRBJ2-5,TRBV5-1,ASSSLGLAGAPFQY
TRBJ2-1,TRBV4-3,ASSQENRLAGDDEQF
TRBJ1-2,TRBV12-3/TRBV12-4,ASSLDPASDGYT
TRBJ2-3,TRBV7-2,ASSPGLLQGVTDTQY
TRBJ2-3,TRBV20-1,SANGLAGGDTQY
TRBJ2-5,TRBV9,ASSEYNGGPETQY